This TCR beta chain was sequenced during a study of T cells after yellow fever vaccination. The study's findings and limits: In post-booster samples, most primary-vaccination clones reappeared (approximately 95% CD4, 88% CD8).

With regard to this clonotype: Its antigen is unidentified.

Synthesis of TCR cDNA relied on 5'RACE template switching, which attached a universal primer site and UMIs. TCRdb called the 5' RACE reads again in MiXCR, with one record for every CDR3 protein. The sample yields 50,000 or so distinct CDR3 sequences, around 7% seen once. The CDR3 is 15 residues long. V was clipped by 0 bases and J by 6 bases, with 15 bases between them. The germline CDR1 and CDR2 sequences are SEHNR and FQNEAQ (reference sequence). Here the sequenced sample was CD8+ T cells sorted from PBMCs, taken more than 13 days after the first yellow fever vaccination. The J gene is TRBJ2-7, the V gene TRBV7-9; TRBD2 might be the D (7 bases). The receptor's source is a man between 18 and 35 years old who received the YFV17D yellow fever vaccine. The CDR3 nucleotides read TGTGCCAGCAGCTTAGCAAAGGGGGGGTTAAGCGAGCAGTACGTC. Its protein product is CASSLAKGGLSEQYV.